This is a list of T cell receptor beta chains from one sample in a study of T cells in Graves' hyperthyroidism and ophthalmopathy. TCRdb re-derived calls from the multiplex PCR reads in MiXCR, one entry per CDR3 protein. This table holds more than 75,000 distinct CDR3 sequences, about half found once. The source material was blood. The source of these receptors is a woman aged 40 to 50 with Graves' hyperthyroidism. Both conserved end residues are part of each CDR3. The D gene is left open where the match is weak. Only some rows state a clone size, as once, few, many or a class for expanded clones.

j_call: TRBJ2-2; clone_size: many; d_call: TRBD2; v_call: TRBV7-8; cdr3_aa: CASSVRGRNTGELFF; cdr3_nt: TGTGCCAGCAGCGTCCGCGGGAGGAACACCGGGGAGCTGTTTTTT
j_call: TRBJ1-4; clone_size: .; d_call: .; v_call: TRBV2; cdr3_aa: CASSEAREKKLFF; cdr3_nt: TGTGCCAGCAGTGAAGCCAGGGAGAAAAAACTGTTTTTT
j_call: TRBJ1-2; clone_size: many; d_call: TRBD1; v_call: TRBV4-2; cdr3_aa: CASSQGGQNYGYTF; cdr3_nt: TGTGCCAGCAGCCAAGGGGGACAGAACTATGGCTACACCTTC
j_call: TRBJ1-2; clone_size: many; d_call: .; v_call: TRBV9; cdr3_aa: CASSAVAHIHGYTF; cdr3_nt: TGTGCCAGCAGCGCAGTAGCCCACATCCATGGCTACACCTTC
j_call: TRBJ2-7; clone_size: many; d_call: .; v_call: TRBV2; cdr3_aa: CASTGTGSSYEQYF; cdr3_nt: TGTGCCAGCACCGGGACTGGAAGCTCCTACGAGCAGTACTTC
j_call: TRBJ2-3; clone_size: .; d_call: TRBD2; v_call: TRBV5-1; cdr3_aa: CASSFITGLGTDTQYF; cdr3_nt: TGCGCCAGCAGCTTTATAACAGGACTAGGCACAGATACGCAGTATTTT
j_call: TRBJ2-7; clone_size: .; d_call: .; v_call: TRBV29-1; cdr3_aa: CSAHAGDNEQYF; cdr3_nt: TGCAGCGCTCATGCAGGGGACAACGAGCAGTACTTC
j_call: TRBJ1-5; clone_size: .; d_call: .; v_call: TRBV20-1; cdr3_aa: CSAREGMGGNQPQHF; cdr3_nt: TGCAGTGCTAGGGAAGGGATGGGGGGCAATCAGCCCCAGCATTTT
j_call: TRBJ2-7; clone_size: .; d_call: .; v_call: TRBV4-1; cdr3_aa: CASSQDRGLYGQYF; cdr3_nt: TGCGCCAGCAGCCAAGATAGGGGTCTCTACGGGCAGTACTTC
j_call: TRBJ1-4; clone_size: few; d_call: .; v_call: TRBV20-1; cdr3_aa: CSARNRANEKLFF; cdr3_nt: TGCAGTGCTAGGAACAGGGCGAATGAAAAACTGTTTTTT
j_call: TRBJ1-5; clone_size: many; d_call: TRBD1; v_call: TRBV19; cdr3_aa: CASMAGGGSNQPQHF; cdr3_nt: TGTGCCAGTATGGCAGGGGGCGGAAGCAATCAGCCCCAGCATTTT
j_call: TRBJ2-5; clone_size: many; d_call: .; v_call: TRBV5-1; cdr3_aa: CASSLDPGSRKTQYF; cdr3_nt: TGCGCCAGCAGCTTGGACCCGGGATCGAGAAAGACCCAGTACTTC
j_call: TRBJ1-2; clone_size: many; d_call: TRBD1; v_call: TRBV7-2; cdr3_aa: CASSPGQGYNYGYTF; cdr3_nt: TGTGCCAGCAGCCCCGGACAGGGGTATAACTATGGCTACACCTTC
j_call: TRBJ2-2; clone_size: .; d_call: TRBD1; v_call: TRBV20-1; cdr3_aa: CSASRGRVTGELFF; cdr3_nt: TGCAGTGCTAGCAGGGGGCGGGTAACCGGGGAGCTGTTTTTT
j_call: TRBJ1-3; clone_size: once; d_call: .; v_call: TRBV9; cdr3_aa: CASSVGVGGTIYF; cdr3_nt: TGTGCCAGCAGCGTAGGAGTCGGAGGCACCATATATTTT
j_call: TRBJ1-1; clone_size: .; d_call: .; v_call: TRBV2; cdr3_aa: CANSSEGPQNTEAFF; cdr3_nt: TGTGCCAACAGTTCTGAAGGGCCTCAGAACACTGAAGCTTTCTTT
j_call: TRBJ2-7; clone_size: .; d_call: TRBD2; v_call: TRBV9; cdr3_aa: CASSVASSGPPPYEQYF; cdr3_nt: TGTGCCAGCAGCGTAGCGTCTAGCGGACCACCCCCCTACGAGCAGTACTTC
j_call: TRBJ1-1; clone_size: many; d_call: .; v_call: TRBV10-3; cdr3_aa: CAIRDGGRHTEAFF; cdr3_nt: TGTGCCATCAGGGATGGGGGTAGGCACACTGAAGCTTTCTTT
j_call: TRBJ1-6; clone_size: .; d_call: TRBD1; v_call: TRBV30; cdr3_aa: CAWRGTAYSPLHF; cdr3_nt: TGTGCCTGGAGGGGGACAGCTTATTCACCCCTCCACTTT
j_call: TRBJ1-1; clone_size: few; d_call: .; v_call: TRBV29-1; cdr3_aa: CSPSPGQNTEAFF; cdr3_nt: TGCAGCCCATCACCAGGCCAGAACACTGAAGCTTTCTTT
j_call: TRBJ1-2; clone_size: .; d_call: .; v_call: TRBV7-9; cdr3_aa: CASSSPLGLLYGYTF; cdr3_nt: TGTGCCAGCAGCTCTCCGTTGGGACTCCTCTATGGCTACACCTTC
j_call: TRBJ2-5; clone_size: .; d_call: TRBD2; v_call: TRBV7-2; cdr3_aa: CVSISRLAARTQYF; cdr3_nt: TGTGTCAGCATCTCCCGACTAGCGGCAAGGACCCAGTACTTC
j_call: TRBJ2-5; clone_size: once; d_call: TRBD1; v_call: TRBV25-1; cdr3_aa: CASSAPTGGETQYF; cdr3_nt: TGTGCCAGCAGTGCACCGACAGGGGGCGAGACCCAGTACTTC
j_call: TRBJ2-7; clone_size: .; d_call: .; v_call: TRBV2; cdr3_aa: CASRPLGRIPLYEQYF; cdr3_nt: TGTGCCAGCAGACCTCTGGGCAGGATCCCCCTGTACGAGCAGTACTTC
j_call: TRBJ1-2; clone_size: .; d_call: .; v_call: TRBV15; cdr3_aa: CATSRHLSGTVNYGYTF; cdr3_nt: TGTGCCACCAGCCGCCATCTGTCCGGGACGGTGAACTATGGCTACACCTTC
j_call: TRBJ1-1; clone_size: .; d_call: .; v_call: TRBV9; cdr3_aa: CASSVSVARVGVGTEAFF; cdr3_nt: TGTGCCAGCAGCGTTAGTGTAGCGAGGGTCGGAGTAGGAACTGAAGCTTTCTTT
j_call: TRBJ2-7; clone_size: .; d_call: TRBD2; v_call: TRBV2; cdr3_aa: CASSVGASGYELYF; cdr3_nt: TGTGCCAGCAGCGTAGGGGCTAGCGGATACGAGCTGTACTTC
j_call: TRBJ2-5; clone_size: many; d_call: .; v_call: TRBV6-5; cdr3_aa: CASRLAAPYQETQYF; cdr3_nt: TGTGCCAGCAGACTAGCCGCCCCGTACCAAGAGACCCAGTACTTC
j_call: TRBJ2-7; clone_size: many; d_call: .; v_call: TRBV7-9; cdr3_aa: CASSPPGLALGLEQYF; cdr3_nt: TGTGCCAGCAGCCCGCCCGGGCTAGCGCTGGGGCTCGAGCAGTACTTC
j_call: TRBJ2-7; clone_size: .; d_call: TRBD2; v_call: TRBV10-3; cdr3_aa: CAVRGGSSYEQYF; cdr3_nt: TGTGCCGTCCGGGGGGGCTCATCCTACGAGCAGTACTTC
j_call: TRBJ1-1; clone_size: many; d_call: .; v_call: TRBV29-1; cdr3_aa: CSVSTWAGGTEAFF; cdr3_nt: TGCAGCGTTTCGACATGGGCCGGAGGCACTGAAGCTTTCTTT
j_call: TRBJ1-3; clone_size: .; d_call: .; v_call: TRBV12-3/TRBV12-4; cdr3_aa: CASSQDWRSTSGNTIYF; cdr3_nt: TGTGCCAGCAGTCAGGACTGGAGATCGACATCTGGAAACACCATATATTTT
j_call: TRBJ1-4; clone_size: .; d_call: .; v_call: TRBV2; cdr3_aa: CAIRQEKLFF; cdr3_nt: TGTGCCATTAGACAGGAAAAACTGTTTTTT
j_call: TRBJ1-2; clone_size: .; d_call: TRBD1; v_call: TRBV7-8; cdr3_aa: CASSRDRGGCTF; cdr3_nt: TGCGCCAGCAGCCGGGACAGAGGTGGCTGCACCTTC
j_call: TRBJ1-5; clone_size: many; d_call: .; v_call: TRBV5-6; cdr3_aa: CASAKEGERSNQPQHF; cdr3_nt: TGTGCCAGCGCGAAAGAGGGGGAGAGAAGCAATCAGCCCCAGCATTTT
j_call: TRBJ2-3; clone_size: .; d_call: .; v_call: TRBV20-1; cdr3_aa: CSAWTADTQYF; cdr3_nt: TGCAGTGCTTGGACTGCAGATACGCAGTATTTT
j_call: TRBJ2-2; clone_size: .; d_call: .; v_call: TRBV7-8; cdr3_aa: CASSIDGNGELFF; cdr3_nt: TGTGCCAGCAGCATTGACGGCAACGGGGAGCTGTTTTTT
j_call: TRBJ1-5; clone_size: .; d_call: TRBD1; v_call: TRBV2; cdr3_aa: CASTDRGRTGGTSHQPQHF; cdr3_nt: TGTGCCAGCACCGACAGAGGTCGGACAGGGGGCACCTCACATCAGCCCCAGCATTTT
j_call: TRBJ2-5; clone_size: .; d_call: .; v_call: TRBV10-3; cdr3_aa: CAISGGGETQYF; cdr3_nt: TGTGCCATCAGTGGGGGTGGTGAGACCCAGTACTTC
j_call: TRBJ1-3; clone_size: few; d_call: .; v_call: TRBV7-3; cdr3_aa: CASSSGGWNTIYF; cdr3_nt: TGTGCCAGCAGCTCAGGAGGTTGGAACACCATATATTTT
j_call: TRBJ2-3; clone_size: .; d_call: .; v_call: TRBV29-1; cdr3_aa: CSVDRERRFTDTQYF; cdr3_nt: TGCAGCGTTGACAGGGAGCGTCGATTCACAGATACGCAGTATTTT
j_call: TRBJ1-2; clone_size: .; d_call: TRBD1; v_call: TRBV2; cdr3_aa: CASSDSARTGSACRSYGYTF; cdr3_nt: TGTGCCAGCAGTGACTCCGCAAGGACAGGGTCGGCGTGCCGTTCCTATGGCTACACCTTC
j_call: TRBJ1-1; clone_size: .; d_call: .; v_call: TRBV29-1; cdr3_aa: CSGGNRNTEAFF; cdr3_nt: TGCAGCGGGGGGAACAGGAACACTGAAGCTTTCTTT
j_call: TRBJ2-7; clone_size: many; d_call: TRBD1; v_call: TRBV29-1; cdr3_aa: CSVAGTGGFYEQYF; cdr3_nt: TGCAGCGTTGCCGGGACAGGGGGCTTCTACGAGCAGTACTTC
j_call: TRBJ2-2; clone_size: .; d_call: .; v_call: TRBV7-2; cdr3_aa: CASNWVSAGNTGELFF; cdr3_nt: TGTGCCAGCAACTGGGTTTCGGCGGGAAACACCGGGGAGCTGTTTTTT
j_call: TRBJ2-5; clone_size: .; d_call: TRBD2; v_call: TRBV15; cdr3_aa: CATSPPTSGPQETQYF; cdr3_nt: TGTGCCACCAGCCCGCCGACTAGCGGGCCCCAAGAGACCCAGTACTTC
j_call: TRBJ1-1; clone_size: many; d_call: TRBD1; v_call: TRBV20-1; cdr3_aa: CSARGGQVVPEAFF; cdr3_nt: TGCAGTGCTAGAGGGGGACAGGTCGTACCTGAAGCTTTCTTT
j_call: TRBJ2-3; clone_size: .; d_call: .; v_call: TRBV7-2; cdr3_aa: CASSLQLYRKDTQYF; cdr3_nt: TGTGCCAGCAGCCTCCAACTCTATCGCAAAGATACGCAGTATTTT
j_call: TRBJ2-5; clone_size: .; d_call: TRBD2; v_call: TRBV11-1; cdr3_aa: CASSRRRGLAGVRETQYF; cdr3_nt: TGTGCCAGCAGCCGAAGAAGGGGACTAGCGGGAGTCAGGGAGACCCAGTACTTC
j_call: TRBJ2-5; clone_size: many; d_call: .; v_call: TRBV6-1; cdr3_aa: CASSDPGGVETQYF; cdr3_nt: TGTGCCAGCAGTGACCCAGGGGGGGTGGAGACCCAGTACTTC
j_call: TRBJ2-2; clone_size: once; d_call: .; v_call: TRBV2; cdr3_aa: CASSEGPTGELLF; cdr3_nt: TGTGCCAGCAGTGAAGGTCCCACCGGGGAACTGCTTTTT
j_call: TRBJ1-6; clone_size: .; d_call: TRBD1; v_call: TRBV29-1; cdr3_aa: CSVQGAGGNSPLHF; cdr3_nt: TGCAGCGTACAGGGGGCAGGAGGTAATTCACCCCTCCACTTT
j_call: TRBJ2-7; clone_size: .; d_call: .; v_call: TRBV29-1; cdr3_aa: CSVFRRGIHDEQYF; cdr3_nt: TGCAGCGTCTTCCGCCGGGGAATTCACGACGAGCAGTACTTC
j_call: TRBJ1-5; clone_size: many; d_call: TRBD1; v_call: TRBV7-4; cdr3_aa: CASSPPRTGPYQPQHF; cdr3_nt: TGTGCCAGCTCACCACCGAGGACAGGGCCGTATCAGCCCCAGCATTTT
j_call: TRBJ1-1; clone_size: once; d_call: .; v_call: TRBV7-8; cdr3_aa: CASSFYICSAQDRDTEAFF; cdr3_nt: .
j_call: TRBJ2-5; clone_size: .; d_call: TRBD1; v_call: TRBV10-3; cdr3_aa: CAVRDRDTGKTQYF; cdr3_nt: TGTGCCGTACGGGACAGGGACACCGGGAAGACCCAGTACTTC
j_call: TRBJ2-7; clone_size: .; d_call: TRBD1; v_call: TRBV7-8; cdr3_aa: CASSFGDRTYEQYF; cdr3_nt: TGTGCCAGCAGCTTCGGGGACAGAACATACGAGCAGTACTTC
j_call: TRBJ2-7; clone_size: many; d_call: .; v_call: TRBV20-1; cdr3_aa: CSAKEQGHYEQYF; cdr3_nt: TGCAGTGCTAAGGAGCAGGGTCACTACGAGCAGTACTTC
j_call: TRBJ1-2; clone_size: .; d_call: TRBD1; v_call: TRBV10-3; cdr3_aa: CAIRGTGGGHYGYTF; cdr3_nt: TGTGCCATCAGGGGGACAGGGGGAGGCCACTATGGCTACACCTTC